The clone carrying this T cell receptor (beta chain) was seen a single time. Its antigen is undetermined. Prior autoimmune disease or systemic immunosuppression barred patients. This sample is part of a study of OX40 agonist ivuxolimab in advanced cancers. Background on the study: The patients' treatment was ivuxolimab, an agonistic anti-OX40 (CD134) antibody. Of the patients, three showed partial responses, one with hepatocellular carcinoma and two with cutaneous melanoma. Broader study findings: No antigen was identified for the clonally expanded peripheral T cells.

V gave up 1 base and J gave up 5 bases, with 13 bases separating them. Germline V CDR1 and CDR2: LGHNA, YNFKEQ. This CDR3 region has 15 residues. Measured with immunoSEQ multiplex PCR; TCRdb has only the in-frame clones, and not every one. The sample shows approximately 50,000 clones, 84% of them seen only once. The sequences come from CD4+ or CD8+ T cells sorted from blood, collected in a trial of the OX40 agonist ivuxolimab. V is TRBV4-2 and J is TRBJ2-3; possibly TRBD2 for D (6 bases). This receptor was obtained from an adult with an advanced solid tumor such as melanoma, head and neck, liver or kidney cancer. The CDR3 DNA is TGTGCCAGCAGCCAAGGCCGACCGGGGGTAGATACGCAGTATTTT. Its translation is CASSQGRPGVDTQYF.